This passage covers 3 T cell receptor beta chains from one sample sequenced in a study of cytomegalovirus exposure and HLA in healthy donors (dated by TCRdb to about 2017). The library was built by means of the immunoSEQ multiplex PCR assay. For the multiplex PCR, a mixture combining 60 forward primers for TCR Vbeta segments and 13 reverse primers for TCR Jbeta segments was used. TCRdb took this table from immuneACCESS and kept in-frame rearrangements with V and J called. Such tables lack part of the clones; where checked against another copy, unresolved V genes explain under half of the gap, and the rest is unexplained. This sample has 170,000 or so clones in its table, and roughly four fifths of those were observed once. 4.8% of the sample comes from the top ten. Sequenced sample: PBMCs. The receptors originated from a man between 18 and 29 years old in good health and CMV-seronegative.

Only one count was recorded for this clone. The chain couples TRBV7-9 to TRBJ2-3; TRBD1 is a possible D gene (6 bases). Germline V CDR1 and CDR2: SEHNR, FQNEAQ (reference sequence). Trimming shortened V by 4 bases and J by 4 bases, and 15 bases separated the two germline ends. The CDR3 is made up of 15 amino acids. CDR3 in amino acids: CASSSLDSYADTQYF. The CDR3 DNA follows: TGTGCCAGCAGCTCTTTGGACAGTTACGCAGATACGCAGTATTTT.

The CDR3 coding sequence is TGTGCCAGCAGCACCTGGGACAGCTATGGCTACACCTTC. Translated, it gives CASSTWDSYGYTF. The rearrangement links TRBV7-6 to TRBJ1-2; TRBD1 matches at 7 bases. CDR1 and CDR2 from the germline V gene are SGHVS and FNYEAQ. The CDR3 is 13 amino acids. V lost 5 bases, J lost 4 bases, and 4 bases stayed unmatched.

The V and J genes are TRBV9 and TRBJ1-2; D unresolved. The ends were cut back, 0 bases at V and 1 base at J, with 7 bases in the middle. Germline V lookup: CDR1 SGDLS, CDR2 YYNGEE. CDR3 length equals 14 residues. CDR3 sequence: CASSVVQSNYGYTF. CDR3 nucleotide sequence: TGTGCCAGCAGCGTAGTACAGAGTAACTATGGCTACACCTTC.